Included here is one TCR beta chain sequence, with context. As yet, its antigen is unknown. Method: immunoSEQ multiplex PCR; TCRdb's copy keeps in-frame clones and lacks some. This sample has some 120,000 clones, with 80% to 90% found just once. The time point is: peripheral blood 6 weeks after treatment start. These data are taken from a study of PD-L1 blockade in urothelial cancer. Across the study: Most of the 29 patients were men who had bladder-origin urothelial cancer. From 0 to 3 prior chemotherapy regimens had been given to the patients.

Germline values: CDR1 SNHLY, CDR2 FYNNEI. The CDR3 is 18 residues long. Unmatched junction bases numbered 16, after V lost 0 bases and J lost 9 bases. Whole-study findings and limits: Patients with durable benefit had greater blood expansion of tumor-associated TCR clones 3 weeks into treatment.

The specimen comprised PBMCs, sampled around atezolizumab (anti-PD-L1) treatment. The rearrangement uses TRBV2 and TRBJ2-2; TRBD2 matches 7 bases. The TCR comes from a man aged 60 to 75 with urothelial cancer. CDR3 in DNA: TGTGCCAGCAGTGAAGCGCTTCGAGCAGCGGGACTCAACCGGGAGCTGTTTTTT. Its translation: CASSEALRAAGLNRELFF.